One sample yielded the 5 T cell receptor beta chains listed below, sequenced in a study of vaccination effects on CD4 cells after COVID-19. Libraries were prepared by immunoSEQ multiplex PCR; TCRdb keeps only in-frame clonotypes and omits some of them. This table has approximately 30,000 clones, more than 60% appearing once. What these receptors recognize is not known. Before sequencing, viral peptide pools were used by the ViraFEST assay to expand antigen-specific CD4+ T cells. CD4+ T cells were isolated after around ten days of culture. Vaccine recipients, nucleocapsid antibody negative, had no prior SARS-CoV-2 infection. The sequencing used CD4+ T cells from PBMCs cultured with SARS-CoV-2 spike peptides, collected before COVID-19 vaccination. The receptor set was obtained from a human donor who received a COVID-19 vaccine.

This clone was found once. The chain combines TRBV28 with TRBJ2-7; D is perhaps TRBD2 (6 bases). The CDR3 contains 10 residues. The ends were cut back, 6 bases at V and 7 bases at J, with 7 bases in the middle. CDR1 and CDR2 from the germline V gene are MDHEN and SYDVKM. CDR3 sequence (DNA): TGTGCCAGCAGGGCGGGGGAGCAGTACTTC. Amino acids: CASRAGEQYF.

This clone was seen a few times. The gene calls are TRBV6-5 and TRBJ2-1; TRBD1 matches 9 bases. Germline assignment: CDR1 MNHEY and CDR2 SVGAGI. CDR3 size: 12 residues. Trimming cost V 11 bases and J 8 bases; bases outside gene matches: 7. CDR3 residues: CAGDRGGDEQFF. The CDR3, as DNA: TGTGCCGGCGACAGGGGGGGCGATGAGCAGTTCTTC.

Here the CDR3 reads CASSPAARVQYF. CDR3 nucleotides: TGTGCCAGCTCACCGGCCGCGAGAGTGCAGTACTTC. The rearrangement uses TRBV18 and TRBJ2-7; D ambiguous. Trimming removed 3 bases at V and 9 bases at J, with 12 bases between. In germline, CDR1 is KGHSH, CDR2 LQKENI. The CDR3 length is 12 residues.

The rearrangement joins TRBV6-5 to TRBJ1-1, with a possible D match to TRBD1 (5 bases). Germline CDR1 and CDR2: MNHEY and SVGAGI. The ends were cut back, 6 bases at V and 1 base at J, with 12 bases in the middle. The CDR3 is 14 amino acids. CDR3 in DNA: TGTGCCAGCAGCCCGAACCAGGGGAACACTGAAGCTTTCTTT. Residues: CASSPNQGNTEAFF.

The chain employs TRBV30 and TRBJ1-1, with a tentative D call TRBD1 (5 bases). The V gene lost 3 bases and the J gene lost 0 bases, with 14 bases spanning the gap. Germline values: CDR1 GTSNPN, CDR2 SVGIG (reference sequence). The CDR3 is 15 amino acids. The CDR3 loop reads CAWRESGTMNTEAFF. CDR3 bases: TGTGCCTGGAGGGAATCAGGGACCATGAACACTGAAGCTTTCTTT. Complete variable domain (other parts from reference TRBV30 and TRBJ1-1): SQTIHQWPATLVQPVGSPLSLECTVEGTSNPNLYWYRQAAGRGLQLLFYSVGIGQISSEVPQNLSASRPQDRQFILSSKKLLLSDSGFYLCAWRESGTMNTEAFFGQGTRLTVV.